The 9 T cell receptor beta chains presented below share a single source sample, sequenced in a study of blood T cell repertoires in COVID-19. Clones were read by immunoSEQ multiplex PCR, and TCRdb kept only the in-frame ones, dropping some. The profile shows roughly 260,000 clones, 80% to 90% of them singletons. Material for sequencing was PBMCs or T cells enriched from blood (not recorded which). These receptors were taken from a woman aged 45-59 years who had recovered from COVID-19.

The V and J genes are TRBV3-1 (or the pseudogene TRBV3-2) and TRBJ1-1; D possibly corresponds to TRBD1 (5 bases). Germline V lookup: CDR1 LGHDT, CDR2 YNNKEL (reference sequence). Trimming stripped 4 bases from V and 7 bases from J, with 16 bases between. This CDR3 has 14 amino acids. The CDR3 DNA is TGTGCCAGCAGCCGAAGCGGGGGGGTCGGTGAAGCTTTCTTT. As protein: CASSRSGGVGEAFF.

The CDR3 coding sequence is TGTGCCAGCAGCTTAGTTGGAGGCGACGAGCAGTACTTC. It encodes CASSLVGGDEQYF. The rearrangement uses TRBV7-9 and TRBJ2-7, with D perhaps TRBD2 (5 bases). Germline CDR1 and CDR2: SEHNR and FQNEAQ (reference sequence). This CDR3 has 13 amino acids. Trimming took 1 base from V and 5 from J, leaving 9 bases between them.

This sequence joins TRBV19 and TRBJ1-2; D is undetermined. Deletions cut 5 bases from V and 4 bases from J, with 5 bases between. The germline CDR1 and CDR2 sequences are LNHDA and SQIVND (reference sequence). The CDR3 is 11 amino acids. The CDR3 DNA follows: TGTGCCAGTAGTTTCGGCTATGGCTACACCTTC. As protein: CASSFGYGYTF.

Only a few counts were recorded for this clone. V and J are TRBV28 and TRBJ1-5; 9 bases line up with TRBD1. V was clipped by 4 bases and J by 6 bases; unmatched bases: 13. In germline, CDR1 is MDHEN, CDR2 SYDVKM. This CDR3 region has 17 residues. In DNA form, the CDR3 reads TGTGCCAGCAGTTCGACCCGCCGGGACAGGGAGAGTCAGCCCCAGCATTTT. Protein product: CASSSTRRDRESQPQHF.

Only one count was recorded for this clone. The rearrangement links TRBV9 to TRBJ2-3; weak D call: TRBD2 (6 bases). The V and J ends lost 2 bases and 5 bases respectively, with 15 bases between them. CDR1 is SGDLS, CDR2 YYNGEE, per germline. The CDR3 is 15 residues long. The CDR3 loop reads CASSVLALGVDTQYF. CDR3 DNA sequence: TGTGCCAGCAGCGTCCTAGCGTTAGGAGTAGATACGCAGTATTTT.

This chain uses TRBV29-1 with TRBJ2-2; 7 bases are a match to TRBD1. V lost 5 bases to trimming and J lost 4 bases; unmatched junction nucleotides: 10. Germline CDR1 reads SQVTM; CDR2 reads ANQGSEA. CDR3 length: 15 residues. The CDR3 loop is CSVLEGGASTGELFF. As DNA, the CDR3 is TGCAGCGTTTTGGAAGGGGGCGCAAGCACCGGGGAGCTGTTTTTT.

This clone was seen a few times. V and J are TRBV6-1 and TRBJ1-2; D not resolved. The V gene's germline CDR1 is MNHNS and CDR2 SASEGT. The CDR3 has 17 amino acids. Trimming removed 2 bases from V and 4 bases from J, with 20 bases in between. CDR3: CASSEYWGDGVGYGYTF. The CDR3 DNA is TGTGCCAGCAGTGAATATTGGGGAGATGGGGTCGGCTATGGCTACACCTTC.

V usage is TRBV5-1 and J usage is TRBJ2-7; a possible D gene is TRBD1 (6 bases). Trimming removed 1 base at V and 5 bases at J, with 19 bases between. Germline V gene lookup returns CDR1 SGHRS and CDR2 YFSETQ. There are 16 residues in the CDR3. Here the CDR3 reads CASSLNRVNFRDEQYF. The CDR3 DNA follows: TGCGCCAGCAGCTTGAACAGGGTAAATTTTCGAGACGAGCAGTACTTC. The full variable domain, with the rest looked up from reference TRBV5-1 and TRBJ2-7, is KAGVTQTPRYLIKTRGQQVTLSCSPISGHRSVSWYQQTPGQGLQFLFEYFSETQRNKGNFPGRFSGRQFSNSRSEMNVSTLELGDSALYLCASSLNRVNFRDEQYFGPGTRLTVT.

The gene calls are TRBV7-9 and TRBJ1-5; D is unresolved. V shed 3 bases and J shed 2 bases, with 8 bases lying between them. Germline V gene data show CDR1 as SEHNR and CDR2 as FQNEAQ (reference sequence). This CDR3 is 14 amino acids long. DNA of the CDR3: TGTGCCAGCAGCTTTTCAGAGGGCAATCAGCCCCAGCATTTT. Amino acids: CASSFSEGNQPQHF.